This record looks at one T cell receptor (beta chain) sequence and its context. The identical CDR3 is also encoded by other nucleotide sequences in the sample. The sample is drawn from a study of shared clonotypes between healthy human individuals. The CDR3 is made up of 14 amino acids. Looked up from germline, CDR1 is SGHRS and CDR2 is YFSETQ. V lost 0 bases to trimming and J lost 2 bases, with 6 bases between them. As defined, naive CD8 cells were CD45RO-negative and positively selected for CCR7, with terminally differentiated effector memory CD45RA+ cells excluded. The protocol was immunoSEQ multiplex PCR, while the TCRdb copy is restricted to in-frame clones and leaves out a portion. Among 750,000 to 1,000,000 clones listed, 90% to 95% were seen once.

Sample: naive CD8+ T cells sorted from blood. The J gene is TRBJ2-1, the V gene TRBV5-1; no clear D gene. The TCR originated in a man younger than 45 in good health. CDR3 bases: TGCGCCAGCAGCTTGGAGGGCCCCTACAATGAGCAGTTCTTC. Its protein is CASSLEGPYNEQFF. The whole variable domain, filled in from reference TRBV5-1 and TRBJ2-1, reads KAGVTQTPRYLIKTRGQQVTLSCSPISGHRSVSWYQQTPGQGLQFLFEYFSETQRNKGNFPGRFSGRQFSNSRSEMNVSTLELGDSALYLCASSLEGPYNEQFFGPGTRLTVL.